Below, 8 T cell receptor beta chains from the same sample are listed, as sequenced in a study of blood T cell repertoires in COVID-19. Method: immunoSEQ multiplex PCR; TCRdb's copy keeps in-frame clones and lacks some. The table shows more than 65,000 clones, with around 83% occurring only once. The sample comprised peripheral blood. The receptors here all came from an older man with acute or convalescent COVID-19.

V gene TRBV7-9 combines with J gene TRBJ2-3; possibly TRBD1 for D (6 bases). The CDR3 extends over 17 amino acids. The V end was cut by 1 base, the J end by 0 bases, with 14 bases between. From germline, CDR1 is SEHNR and CDR2 FQNEAQ (reference sequence). The CDR3: CASSLGTGTFSTDTQYF. CDR3 DNA: TGTGCCAGCAGCTTAGGGACCGGGACATTCAGCACAGATACGCAGTATTTT.

This sequence joins TRBV6-5 and TRBJ1-1, with 7 bases lining up with TRBD1. Losses at the gene ends were 5 bases for V and 1 base for J; bases not matched to a gene: 7. CDR1 MNHEY and CDR2 SVGAGI come from the germline V gene. This CDR3 contains 15 residues. The CDR3 spells CASSSGQVSNTEAFF. The CDR3 nucleotides are TGTGCCAGCAGTAGCGGACAGGTTTCGAACACTGAAGCTTTCTTT.

This sequence joins TRBV19 and TRBJ2-3; the match to TRBD1 covers 9 bases. The CDR3 loop spans 16 amino acids. Germline V gene sequence: CDR1 LNHDA, CDR2 SQIVND (reference sequence). The trim removed 5 bases at V and 3 bases at J, leaving 9 bases unmatched. The CDR3 nucleotides read TGTGCCAGTAGTGACCAAGGACAGGGGAGTACAGATACGCAGTATTTT. This sequence encodes CASSDQGQGSTDTQYF.

The chain links TRBV28 to TRBJ2-7; TRBD1 matches 7 bases. This CDR3 is built from 13 residues. V was clipped by 9 bases and J by 6 bases; unmatched bases: 11. Germline assignment: CDR1 MDHEN and CDR2 SYDVKM. CDR3 sequence: CARPPTTGREQYF. In DNA, the CDR3 is TGTGCCAGACCGCCCACGACAGGGCGCGAGCAGTACTTC.

The V call is TRBV7-9, the J call TRBJ2-5, with D unresolved. The germline V gene encodes CDR1 SEHNR and CDR2 FQNEAQ (reference sequence). CDR3 length equals 12 residues. Trimming pared 3 bases from V and 7 bases from J, leaving 9 bases between. CDR3: CASSFPGGTQYF. The CDR3 DNA reads as TGTGCCAGCAGCTTTCCCGGCGGGACCCAGTACTTC.

The rearrangement uses TRBV6-5 and TRBJ1-4; 8 bases fit TRBD1. Germline assignment: CDR1 MNHEY and CDR2 SVGAGI. The junction had 5 bases not matched to a gene; V was cut back by 2 bases and J by 3 bases. This CDR3 is built from 16 residues. As DNA, the CDR3 is TGTGCCAGCAGTTACCGGACAGGGCCCGCTAATGAAAAACTGTTTTTT. It encodes CASSYRTGPANEKLFF.

This clone was detected once. The gene calls are TRBV9 and TRBJ2-7, with 10 bases lining up with TRBD2. With 3 bases clipped from V and 2 bases from J, the junction kept 5 bases outside the gene matches. CDR3 length: 15 residues. The germline gives CDR1 SGDLS, CDR2 YYNGEE. CDR3 bases: TGTGCCAGCAGCGCGGCCGGGACTAGCGCCTACGAGCAGTACTTC. This sequence encodes CASSAAGTSAYEQYF.

The chain carries TRBV5-4 and TRBJ2-3; TRBD1 might be the D (5 bases). The CDR3 is made up of 13 amino acids. V lost 0 bases to trimming and J lost 6 bases, with 8 bases between them. Germline V lookup: CDR1 SGHNT, CDR2 YYREEE (reference sequence). In nucleotides, the CDR3 is TGTGCCAGCAGCTTGGTTGGGGCGGATACGCAGTATTTT. Translation: CASSLVGADTQYF. Full variable domain (rest looked up from reference TRBV5-4 and TRBJ2-3): ETGVTQSPTHLIKTRGQQVTLRCSSQSGHNTVSWYQQALGQGPQFIFQYYREEENGRGNFPPRFSGLQFPNYSSELNVNALELDDSALYLCASSLVGADTQYFGPGTRLTVL.